This TCR beta chain was sequenced for a study of blood T cells in healthy people across ages. Study conclusions and caveats: Versus aged donors, long-lived donors had higher diversity and more naive CD4+ cells. Age brought a roughly linear fall in TCR beta diversity measured per million T cells.

Combining a sample-barcoded 5' primer with a J-beta primer mix, a second PCR ran for about 7 to 11 cycles. A tag from a template-switch adaptor with 12 random nucleotides marked each cDNA molecule. TCRdb itself ran the 5' RACE reads through MiXCR, one entry per CDR3 protein. The sample yields 650,000 to 1,000,000 distinct CDR3 sequences, 35% to 60% seen once. Note on this clonotype: Its specificity is not known.

V was shortened by 7 bases and J by 5 bases, with 20 bases between the two germline ends. The CDR3 runs to 15 residues. Sequencing was performed on blood. The sequence came from a man older than 75 in good health. This chain uses TRBV12-3 or TRBV12-4 with TRBJ1-2; tentative D call: TRBD1 (6 bases). Here the CDR3 DNA reads TGTGCCAGCACCTTCGGAGCAGGGGCATCGTATGGCTACACCTTC. Its protein product is CASTFGAGASYGYTF.